Listed here are 21 T cell receptor beta chains from one sample, sequenced in a study of preoperative IRX-2 immunotherapy in early breast cancer. Stated treatment: preoperative locoregional IRX-2 cytokine immunotherapy. Generated by immunoSEQ multiplex PCR, the TCRdb table keeps only in-frame clones and is missing some. The sample gives 24,000 or so clones, about 95% of which show up once; roughly 17% is in the top ten. The sample here was tumor tissue, taken after IRX-2 immunotherapy. The receptors stem from a human donor with breast cancer.

The chain employs TRBV7-3 and TRBJ2-3; 9 bases are a match to TRBD2. This CDR3 has 18 amino acids. V shed 1 base, J shed 3 bases, and the junction held 11 bases outside the gene matches. Germline CDR1 is SGHTA and CDR2 is FQGTGA. In nucleotides, the CDR3 is TGTGCCAGCAGCTTAAAGGCGGGAGGGCCGGGGCAGACAGATACGCAGTATTTT. Protein product: CASSLKAGGPGQTDTQYF.

J is TRBJ2-1 and V is TRBV9, with 7 bases identical to TRBD1. The trim removed 4 bases at V and 13 bases at J, leaving 8 bases unmatched. Germline assignment: CDR1 SGDLS and CDR2 YYNGEE. This CDR3 has 12 residues. For the CDR3, the DNA is TGTGCCAGCAGCTACCGTCAGGGGGACCAGTTCTTC. Translated: CASSYRQGDQFF.

The V and J genes are TRBV5-4 and TRBJ1-1, with 7 nucleotides matching TRBD1. Germline assignment: CDR1 SGHNT and CDR2 YYREEE (reference sequence). The J segment lost 1 base and the V segment lost 2 bases, leaving 2 bases of the junction unmatched. CDR3 length: 14 amino acids. The CDR3, as DNA: TGTGCCAGCAGCTTCAGGGGGGGGAACACTGAAGCTTTCTTT. Its translation: CASSFRGGNTEAFF.

J is TRBJ2-4 and V is TRBV2; TRBD1 is a possible D gene (6 bases). Germline values: CDR1 SNHLY, CDR2 FYNNEI. With 5 bases removed from V and 5 bases from J, the gap between germline ends came to 22 bases. This CDR3 has 17 amino acids. As DNA, the CDR3 is TGTGCCAGCAGTAGCTTCTTTTTAAGGGGGAATGAAAACATTCAGTACTTC. This translates into CASSSFFLRGNENIQYF.

This clone was picked up one time. V usage is TRBV7-2 and J usage is TRBJ1-4, with 10 bases fitting TRBD1. Germline CDR1 reads SGHTA; CDR2 reads FQGNSA. This CDR3 contains 12 residues. V shed 6 bases and J 11 bases; nucleotides not matched to a gene: 3. CDR3: CASRRTGGKLFF. The CDR3 DNA is TGTGCCAGCAGAAGGACAGGGGGGAAACTGTTTTTT.

This clone was picked up one time. CDR3 in DNA: TGTGCCATCAGTGCGGGGGCGGACACTGAAGCTTTCTTT. Protein: CAISAGADTEAFF. J is TRBJ1-1 and V is TRBV10-3, with D possibly being TRBD1 (6 bases). There are 13 residues in the CDR3. Germline CDR1 reads ENHRY; CDR2 reads SYGVKD. V dropped 4 bases and J dropped 3 bases, with 9 bases sitting between them.

This chain uses TRBV30 with TRBJ2-3; D is ambiguous. Germline V gives CDR1 GTSNPN, CDR2 SVGIG (reference sequence). V was pared by 3 bases and J by 2 bases, with 12 bases between. This CDR3 is built from 14 residues. The CDR3 here is CAWRDGTYTDTQYF. DNA of the CDR3: TGTGCCTGGAGGGACGGCACTTACACAGATACGCAGTATTTT.

The genes are TRBV18 and TRBJ1-5; D unresolved. The CDR3 length is 14 residues. From germline, CDR1 is KGHSH and CDR2 LQKENI. The V end lost 2 bases, the J end lost 1 base, and 6 bases lay between the germline ends. Here the CDR3 reads CASSPALSNQPQHF. In DNA form, the CDR3 reads TGTGCCAGCTCACCAGCATTAAGCAATCAGCCCCAGCATTTT.

This chain links TRBV2 with TRBJ1-2; D is possibly TRBD1 (6 bases). There are 15 residues in the CDR3. The ends were cut back, 4 bases at V and 7 bases at J, with 19 bases in the middle. The germline CDR1 and CDR2 sequences are SNHLY and FYNNEI. DNA of the CDR3: TGTGCCAGCAGTGTGGGCCTTTCGACAGGACTTGGCTACACCTTC. It is translated as CASSVGLSTGLGYTF.

The chain has TRBV6-5 and TRBJ1-2; weak D call: TRBD1 (5 bases). V was clipped by 2 bases and J by 12 bases, with 10 bases between them. Per germline, CDR1 MNHEY and CDR2 SVGAGI. There are 11 residues in the CDR3. The CDR3 region is CASSYPQDHTF. CDR3 nucleotide sequence: TGTGCCAGCAGTTACCCACAGGACCACACCTTC.

This chain links TRBV6-4 with TRBJ2-3; D uncertain. Germline V gene sequence: CDR1 MRHNA, CDR2 SNTAGT. The CDR3 is 15 residues long. Trimming pared 8 bases from V and 0 bases from J, leaving 15 bases between. The DNA of the CDR3 is TGTGCCAGCGTTCGTCCTCGGCCTAGCACAGATACGCAGTATTTT. Translation: CASVRPRPSTDTQYF.

This chain joins TRBV18 and TRBJ2-2, with TRBD2 matching 8 bases. Germline-derived CDR1 and CDR2 are KGHSH and LQKENI. J was trimmed by 0 bases and V by 6 bases; bases with no gene match: 6. The CDR3 consists of 16 residues. CDR3 nucleotides: TGTGCCAGCTCGGAACCGGGACTAGCGAACACCGGGGAGCTGTTTTTT. Translation: CASSEPGLANTGELFF. Together with reference TRBV18 and TRBJ2-2, the CDR3 gives the full variable domain: NAGVMQNPRHLVRRRGQEARLRCSPMKGHSHVYWYRQLPEEGLKFMVYLQKENIIDESGMPKERFSAEFPKEGPSILRIQQVVRGDSAAYFCASSEPGLANTGELFFGEGSRLTVL.

This clone was seen a single time. This rearrangement joins TRBV5-1 to TRBJ1-3; 10 bases fit TRBD1. The CDR3 totals 16 residues. With V trimmed by 3 bases and J by 2 bases, 5 bases remained unmatched. The germline CDR1 and CDR2 sequences are SGHRS and YFSETQ. The CDR3 bases are TGCGCCAGCAGCTCGATAGGGACAGGGGCTGGAAACACCATATATTTT. This translates into CASSSIGTGAGNTIYF.

The chain uses TRBV7-3 and TRBJ2-7; 14 nucleotides match TRBD2. CDR3 length: 16 amino acids. Germline loops: CDR1 SGHTA, CDR2 FQGTGA. J lost 4 bases, V lost 0 bases, and 2 bases had no gene match. The CDR3 DNA sequence: TGTGCCAGCAGCTTAACCGGGACTAGCGGGAGTTACGAGCAGTACTTC. Translation gives CASSLTGTSGSYEQYF.

A word on this clone: A junction boundary mismatches the germline segment, possibly from a read error. J is TRBJ2-6 and V is TRBV10-2, with D perhaps matching TRBD2 (5 bases). The CDR3 spans 16 residues. Germline V gene sequence: CDR1 WSHSY, CDR2 SAAADI. The CDR3 loop reads CASTEGRTIGANVLTF. For the CDR3, the DNA is TGCGCCAGCACTGAGGGCCGCACGATAGGGGCCAACGTCCTGACTTTC.

Note on this clone: The same CDR3 is also encoded by other DNA sequences in this sample. The genes are TRBV7-9 and TRBJ2-7, with 8 bases fitting TRBD1. CDR1 and CDR2 (germline): SEHNR, FQNEAQ (reference sequence). The V and J ends lost 5 bases and 4 bases, in that order; junction bases with no gene match: 7. This CDR3 is 14 amino acids long. The DNA of the CDR3 is TGTGCCAGCAGCCGAGACAGGGGTCCATACGAGCAGTACTTC. Translation: CASSRDRGPYEQYF.

V usage is TRBV6-5 and J usage is TRBJ1-1; no firm D call. Between the trimmed V and J ends, which lost 7 bases and 1 base, there was a span of 10 bases. Germline-derived CDR1 and CDR2 are MNHEY and SVGAGI. This CDR3 contains 13 residues. The CDR3 sequence: CASTDPKNTEAFF. CDR3 coding DNA: TGTGCCAGCACCGACCCCAAGAACACTGAAGCTTTCTTT.

The V gene is TRBV19, the J gene TRBJ1-5; no clear D gene. Trimming removed 4 bases at V and 2 bases at J, with 12 bases between. The length of the CDR3 is 15 residues. From germline, CDR1 is LNHDA and CDR2 SQIVND (reference sequence). The CDR3 DNA reads as TGTGCCAGTAGTAGGGAGCGGGAGCGCAATCAGCCCCAGCATTTT. It specifies CASSRERERNQPQHF.

This chain joins TRBV27 and TRBJ2-2; the match to TRBD1 covers 7 bases. J was trimmed by 9 bases and V by 5 bases; bases with no gene match: 3. CDR3 size: 12 residues. The germline CDR1 and CDR2 sequences are MNHEY and SMNVEV (reference sequence). CDR3 in DNA: TGTGCCAGCAGTACAGGGGTCCGGGAGCTGTTTTTT. Translating it yields CASSTGVRELFF.

The V call is TRBV6-6, the J call TRBJ2-1; D may be TRBD1 (5 bases). Germline assignment: CDR1 MNHNY and CDR2 SVGAGI (reference sequence). Trimming shortened V by 5 bases and J by 0 bases, and 14 bases separated the two germline ends. The CDR3 totals 16 residues. CDR3 region: CASSRARGGSYNEQFF. For the CDR3, the DNA is TGTGCCAGCAGTAGAGCTAGGGGCGGCTCCTACAATGAGCAGTTCTTC.

The chain combines TRBV6-1 with TRBJ1-4, with D maybe TRBD1 (5 bases). The V end was cut by 1 base, the J end by 5 bases, with 8 bases between. The CDR3 spans 14 residues. Looked up from germline, CDR1 is MNHNS and CDR2 is SASEGT. CDR3 sequence reads: CASSEGQGNEKLFF. In nucleotides, the CDR3 is TGTGCCAGCAGTGAAGGTCAGGGAAATGAAAAACTGTTTTTT.